A selection of T cell receptor beta chains follows, all from one sample in a study of naive CD8 T cells in extremely preterm neonates. TCRdb's copy holds only in-frame clones and misses some; the assay was immunoSEQ multiplex PCR. The repertoire includes about 5,000 clones, around 96% of them detected once, and 0.64% sits in the top ten. The sequenced sample consisted of naive CD8+ T cells from cord blood. The receptors originated from a boy who was born preterm. Both conserved end residues are trimmed from each CDR3. Fields, in order: CDR3 protein, V gene, D gene. The D gene is left open where the match is weak.

CDR3 protein: ASGKQY
V gene: TRBV2
D gene: .

CDR3 protein: ASSLDRGYGYT
V gene: TRBV28
D gene: TRBD1

CDR3 protein: AWSVQGAQPQH
V gene: TRBV30
D gene: TRBD1

CDR3 protein: ASARTGTYEQY
V gene: TRBV7-9
D gene: TRBD1

CDR3 protein: ASGSPYEQY
V gene: TRBV19
D gene: .

CDR3 protein: ASSFSTGTLSSYEQY
V gene: TRBV12-1
D gene: .

CDR3 protein: ASTPGLAGAYEQY
V gene: TRBV28
D gene: TRBD2

CDR3 protein: ASSQSRANVLT
V gene: TRBV7-4
D gene: .

CDR3 protein: AWIKETSGYYEQY
V gene: TRBV30
D gene: TRBD2

CDR3 protein: ASSLGTGTEQY
V gene: TRBV7-9
D gene: .

CDR3 protein: ASSLGGGRPQH
V gene: TRBV7-6
D gene: TRBD1

CDR3 protein: ASSTRPLSSYNEQF
V gene: TRBV7-2
D gene: .

CDR3 protein: ASSLAGGPYTDTQY
V gene: TRBV7-3
D gene: TRBD2

CDR3 protein: SVEEMGQPGLEYGYT
V gene: TRBV29-1
D gene: .

CDR3 protein: ASSQGTTNYGYT
V gene: TRBV4-1
D gene: .

CDR3 protein: ASSQGISTDTQY
V gene: TRBV4-3
D gene: .

CDR3 protein: ATSRDLAVMETQY
V gene: TRBV15
D gene: .

CDR3 protein: ASSIRGDYEQY
V gene: TRBV19
D gene: .

CDR3 protein: ASSLRDISNQPQH
V gene: TRBV28
D gene: .

CDR3 protein: ASSSGQGTDTQY
V gene: TRBV28
D gene: TRBD1

CDR3 protein: ASSQETGGYEQY
V gene: TRBV4-1
D gene: TRBD1

CDR3 protein: ASSQDRTGRGQPQH
V gene: TRBV4-2
D gene: TRBD1

CDR3 protein: ASSEGGLAGVGYNEQF
V gene: TRBV2
D gene: TRBD2

CDR3 protein: ASSTGGNQPQH
V gene: TRBV19
D gene: .

CDR3 protein: AISFYPGLAGNSSYEQY
V gene: TRBV10-3
D gene: TRBD2

CDR3 protein: ASSLDRAYEQY
V gene: TRBV27
D gene: .

CDR3 protein: ASSLRRVGADTQY
V gene: TRBV4-1
D gene: .

CDR3 protein: ASSPPGSNQPQH
V gene: TRBV18
D gene: .

CDR3 protein: ASSLGPGPVTDTQY
V gene: TRBV5-6
D gene: .

CDR3 protein: ASTSPGQGSDTQY
V gene: TRBV28
D gene: TRBD1

CDR3 protein: ASSLGVTYEQY
V gene: TRBV11-2
D gene: .